This T cell receptor (beta chain) emerged from a study of beta chain features in type 1 diabetes. Study-level results: Compared to healthy donors, patients appeared to have naive, central memory and Treg TCRB repertoires that were more alike. Insertion counts at VDJ junctions were lower in type 1 diabetes patients, who also showed more deletions there. A cDNA-based sequencing approach could over-represent cells with high TCR expression. Among patients with Type 1 diabetes, TCRB CDR3s were moderately but significantly shorter in every one of the four CD4+ subsets.

For this clone: Its antigen is still unknown.

Of the isolated RNA, all was reverse transcribed, and so the sequenced material was expressed TCRB transcripts. Repertoires were generated with immunoSEQ multiplex PCR, while TCRdb's copy carries only in-frame clones and drops some. The table shows hundreds of thousands of clones, with 11% to 15% occurring only once. Sequenced input: naive CD4+ T cells from blood. The receptor comes from a man aged 18-30 years with type 1 diabetes.

The CDR3 protein is CASRLSASENTGELFF. DNA for the CDR3: TGTGCCAGCAGGTTGTCGGCTAGCGAGAACACCGGGGAGCTGTTTTTT. The chain couples TRBV6-6 to TRBJ2-2; TRBD2 is a possible D gene (6 bases). The CDR3 has 16 amino acids. Trimming shortened V by 6 bases and J by 1 base, and 15 bases separated the two germline ends. CDR1 is MNHNY, CDR2 SVGAGI, per germline (reference sequence).